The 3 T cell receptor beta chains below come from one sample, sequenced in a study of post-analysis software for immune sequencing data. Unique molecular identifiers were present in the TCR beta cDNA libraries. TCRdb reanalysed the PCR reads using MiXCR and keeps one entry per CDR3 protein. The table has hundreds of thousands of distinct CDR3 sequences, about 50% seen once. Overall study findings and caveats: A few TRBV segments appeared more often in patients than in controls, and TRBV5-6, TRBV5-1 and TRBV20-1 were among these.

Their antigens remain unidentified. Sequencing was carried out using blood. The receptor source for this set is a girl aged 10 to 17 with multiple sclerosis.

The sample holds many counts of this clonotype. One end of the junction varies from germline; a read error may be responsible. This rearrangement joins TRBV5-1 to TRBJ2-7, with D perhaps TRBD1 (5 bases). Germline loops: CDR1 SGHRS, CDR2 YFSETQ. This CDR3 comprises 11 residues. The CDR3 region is CASSPGYEQYF. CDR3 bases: TGTGCCAGCTCTCCAGGGTACGAGCAGTACTTC.

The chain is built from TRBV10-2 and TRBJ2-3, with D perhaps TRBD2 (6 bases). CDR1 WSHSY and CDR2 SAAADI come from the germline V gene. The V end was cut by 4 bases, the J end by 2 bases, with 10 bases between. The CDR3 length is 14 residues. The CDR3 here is CASSVGLSTDTQYF. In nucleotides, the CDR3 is TGCGCCAGCAGTGTGGGACTGTCCACAGATACGCAGTATTTT.

Here the CDR3 DNA reads TGCAGTGCTGACTCCTCAATAAGGGTGAGAGATACGCAGTATTTT. Translating gives CSADSSIRVRDTQYF. This chain joins TRBV20-1 and TRBJ2-3; D is undetermined. The ends were cut back, 5 bases at V and 5 bases at J, with 20 bases in the middle. The germline V gene encodes CDR1 DFQATT and CDR2 SNEGSKA (reference sequence). CDR3 length equals 15 residues.